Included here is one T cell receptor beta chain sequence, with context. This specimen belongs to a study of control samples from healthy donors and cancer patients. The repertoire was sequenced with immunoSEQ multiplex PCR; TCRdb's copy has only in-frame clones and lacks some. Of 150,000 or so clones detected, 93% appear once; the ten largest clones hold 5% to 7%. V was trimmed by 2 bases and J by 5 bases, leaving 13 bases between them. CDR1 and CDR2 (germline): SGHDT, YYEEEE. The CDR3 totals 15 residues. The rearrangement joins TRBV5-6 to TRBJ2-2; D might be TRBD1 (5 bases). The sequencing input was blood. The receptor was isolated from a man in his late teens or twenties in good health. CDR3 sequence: CASSFWGLGTGELFF. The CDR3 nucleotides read TGTGCCAGCAGCTTTTGGGGCTTGGGAACCGGGGAGCTGTTTTTT.